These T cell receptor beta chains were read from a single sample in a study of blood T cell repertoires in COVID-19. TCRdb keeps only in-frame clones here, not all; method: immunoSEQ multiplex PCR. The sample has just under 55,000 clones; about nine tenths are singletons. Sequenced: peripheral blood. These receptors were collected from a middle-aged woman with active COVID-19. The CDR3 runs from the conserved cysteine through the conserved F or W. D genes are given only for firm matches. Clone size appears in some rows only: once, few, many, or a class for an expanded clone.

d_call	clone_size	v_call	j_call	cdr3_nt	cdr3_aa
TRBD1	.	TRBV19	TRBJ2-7	TGTGCCAGTAGTACCTCACAGGGGGGTTGGCACGAGCAGTACTTC	CASSTSQGGWHEQYF
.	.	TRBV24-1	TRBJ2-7	TGTGCCACCAGTTTGGGGACAACCAGACTCTACGAGCAGTACTTC	CATSLGTTRLYEQYF
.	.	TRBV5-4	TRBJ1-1	TGTGCCAGCAGCTTGGGTGGCAGATGGAACACTGAAGCTTTCTTT	CASSLGGRWNTEAFF
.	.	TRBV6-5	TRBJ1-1	TGTGCCAGCAACCCTGGAGGTGACAACACTGAAGCTTTCTTT	CASNPGGDNTEAFF
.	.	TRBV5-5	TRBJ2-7	TGTGCCAGCAGCTTGCCGGACAGTCCACTGGGAAAGCAGTACTTC	CASSLPDSPLGKQYF
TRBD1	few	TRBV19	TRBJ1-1	TGTGCCAGTAGTACTACGGGACAGGCGAAAGCTTTCTTT	CASSTTGQAKAFF
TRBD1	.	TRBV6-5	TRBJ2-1	TGTGCCAGCAGTTACTTCGGACAGGGGGCTAATGAGCAGTTCTTC	CASSYFGQGANEQFF
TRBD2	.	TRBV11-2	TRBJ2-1	TGTGCCAGCAGCTTAGCTCAGCGGGGGGGCCATGAGCAGTTCTTC	CASSLAQRGGHEQFF
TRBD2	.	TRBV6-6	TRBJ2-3	TGTGCCAGCAGTCACTCCGGGACTAGCTATTTT	CASSHSGTSYF
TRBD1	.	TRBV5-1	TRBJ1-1	TGCGCCAGCAGCCAGAATGACAGGGCCACTGAAGCTTTCTTT	CASSQNDRATEAFF
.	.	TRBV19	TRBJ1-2	TGTGCCAGTAGTATCACGGGGGGCCGGTATGGCTACACCTTC	CASSITGGRYGYTF
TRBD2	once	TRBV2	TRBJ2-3	TGTGCCAGCAGTGATAGACTAGCGGTGACTAGCACAGATACGCAGTATTTT	CASSDRLAVTSTDTQYF
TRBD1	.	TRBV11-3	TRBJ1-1	TGTGCCAGCAGCTCCGACAGGGGGAGAAACACTGAAGCTTTCTTT	CASSSDRGRNTEAFF
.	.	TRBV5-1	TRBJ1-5	TGCGCCAGCAGCCCCCAGGGTGGGGGCCCCAATCAGCCCCAGCATTTT	CASSPQGGGPNQPQHF
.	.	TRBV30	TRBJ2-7	TGTGCCTGGAGGGATCAGGGCTACGAGCAGTACTTC	CAWRDQGYEQYF
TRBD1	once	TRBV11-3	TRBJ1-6	TGTGCCAGCAGCTCCACCGGGACAGCCAATTCACCCCTCCACTTT	CASSSTGTANSPLHF
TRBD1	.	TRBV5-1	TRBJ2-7	TGCGCCAGCAGGGCGGGACAGGGCGTCGAGCAGTACTTC	CASRAGQGVEQYF
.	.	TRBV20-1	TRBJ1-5	TGCAGTGCTAGTCAAAGGGGAATCGATCAGCCCCAGCATTTT	CSASQRGIDQPQHF
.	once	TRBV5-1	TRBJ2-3	TGCGCCAGCAGCTTGGGAACAGATTTAGATACGCAGTATTTT	CASSLGTDLDTQYF
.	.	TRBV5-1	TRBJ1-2	TGCGCCAGCAGCTTCTCTGGTCCGGGGAGGGACCTTGGCTACACCTTC	CASSFSGPGRDLGYTF
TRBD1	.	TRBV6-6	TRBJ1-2	TGTGCCAGCAGCCAAGGACAGGGACGAGGCTACACCTTC	CASSQGQGRGYTF
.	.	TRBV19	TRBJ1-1	TGTGCCAGTACCTTAGGCGGGGCGCCTACTGAAGCTTTCTTT	CASTLGGAPTEAFF
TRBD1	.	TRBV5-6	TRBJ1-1	TGTGCCAGCAGCTCGTTCACCGGGACAGAGAACACTGAAGCTTTCTTT	CASSSFTGTENTEAFF
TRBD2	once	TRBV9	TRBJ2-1	TGTGCCAGCAGCGTCGGACTAGCCTACAATGAGCAGTTCTTC	CASSVGLAYNEQFF
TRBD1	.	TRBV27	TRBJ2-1	TGTGCCAGCAGCCCTCGGACAGGGCGGCAGTTCTTC	CASSPRTGRQFF
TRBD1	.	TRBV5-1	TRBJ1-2	TGCGCCAGCAGCCCCCCGGACAGGGCGAACTATGGCTACACCTTC	CASSPPDRANYGYTF
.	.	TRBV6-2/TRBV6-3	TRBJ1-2	TGTGCCAGCAGTTTTAAAGGGAGCAATGGCTACACCTTC	CASSFKGSNGYTF
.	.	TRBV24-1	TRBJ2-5	TGTGCCACCAGTGCCCACGCGGGGGAGACCCAGTACTTC	CATSAHAGETQYF
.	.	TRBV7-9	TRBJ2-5	TGTGCCAGCAGCGACGCCCTGGCGACTGAGACCCAGTACTTC	CASSDALATETQYF
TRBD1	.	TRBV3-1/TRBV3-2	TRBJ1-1	TGTGCCAGCAGCCCGGGACAGGGGAACACTGAAGCTTTCTTT	CASSPGQGNTEAFF
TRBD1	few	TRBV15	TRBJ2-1	TGTGCCACCAGCAGAGAGACAGGGTTGGGCTCCTACAATGAGCAGTTCTTC	CATSRETGLGSYNEQFF
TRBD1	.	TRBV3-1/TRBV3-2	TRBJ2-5	TGTGCCAGCAGCCAAAACAGGGGCCAAGAGACCCAGTACTTC	CASSQNRGQETQYF
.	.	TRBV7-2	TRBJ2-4	TGTGCCAGCAGCTTAGGTCCGGGAGTAGCCAAAAACATTCAGTACTTC	CASSLGPGVAKNIQYF
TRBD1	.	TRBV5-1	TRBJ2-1	TGCGCCAGCAGCTTGCCTGAGTTTACAGGGGCTCCCCTTGGCCGCGATGAGCAGTTCTTC	CASSLPEFTGAPLGRDEQFF
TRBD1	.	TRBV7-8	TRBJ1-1	TGTGCCAGCAGCCGGGACAGCTCTGAAGCTTTCTTT	CASSRDSSEAFF
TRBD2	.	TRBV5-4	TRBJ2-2	TGTGCCAGCAGCTTGGGTAGCGGGGGGGGTCACACCGGGGAGCTGTTTTTT	CASSLGSGGGHTGELFF
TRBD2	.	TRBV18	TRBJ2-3	TGTGCCAGCTCACCAGAGAGCGGGGGGACCACAGATACGCAGTATTTT	CASSPESGGTTDTQYF
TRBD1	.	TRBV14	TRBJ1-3	TGTGCCAGCAGCAGGACAGGGGGCGCAGGTGGAAACACCATATATTTT	CASSRTGGAGGNTIYF
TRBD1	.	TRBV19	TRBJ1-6	TGTGCCAGTAGTTCCGTAGGGGGCAGGGGGAATTCACCCCTCCACTTT	CASSSVGGRGNSPLHF
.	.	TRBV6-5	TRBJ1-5	TGTGCCACCGCCCGGCGGCAGTCAAACAATCAGCCCCAGCATTTT	CATARRQSNNQPQHF
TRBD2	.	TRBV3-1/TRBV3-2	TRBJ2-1	TGTGCCAGCAGCCAAGAGGCGGGGGGGCAGTTCTTC	CASSQEAGGQFF
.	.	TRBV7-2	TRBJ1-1	TGTGCCAGCAGCGCGACAGACGCCACTGAAGCTTTCTTT	CASSATDATEAFF
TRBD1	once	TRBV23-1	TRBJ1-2	TGCGCCAGCAGTCAACCATCCTCTGACCGGGACAGGGGCTATGGCTACACCTTC	CASSQPSSDRDRGYGYTF
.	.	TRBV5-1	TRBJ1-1	TGCGCCAGCAGCTTGGGCAGCACTGAAGCTTTCTTT	CASSLGSTEAFF
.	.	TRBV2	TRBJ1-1	TGTGCCAGCAGAAACAGGGTTCAGTCTGAAGCTTTCTTT	CASRNRVQSEAFF
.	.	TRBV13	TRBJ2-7	TGTGCCAGCAGCTTACGAGGTTACGAGCAGTACTTC	CASSLRGYEQYF
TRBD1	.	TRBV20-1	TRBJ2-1	TGCAGTGCTAGTCAATCAGGGGGTTCCGGATACAATGAGCAGTTCTTC	CSASQSGGSGYNEQFF
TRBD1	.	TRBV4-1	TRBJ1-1	TGCGCCAGCAGCCACAACCCTCGACAGGGCGGAACTGAAGCTTTCTTT	CASSHNPRQGGTEAFF
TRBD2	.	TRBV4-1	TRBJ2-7	TGCGCCAGCAGCCAAACAACTAGCGGGGGGGCCTACGAGCAGTACTTC	CASSQTTSGGAYEQYF
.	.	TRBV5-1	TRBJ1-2	TGCGCCAGCAGCCCTGGGGCAGCAGCTAACTATGGCTACACCTTC	CASSPGAAANYGYTF
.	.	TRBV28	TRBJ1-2	TGTGCCAGCAGTTTGGGCGAGTATGGCTACACCTTC	CASSLGEYGYTF
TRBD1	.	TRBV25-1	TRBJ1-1	TGTGCCAGCAGTGCCGGACAGGGGTTCACTGAAGCTTTCTTT	CASSAGQGFTEAFF
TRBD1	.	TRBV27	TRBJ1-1	TGTGCCAGCAACACAGGGGGCAACACTGAAGCTTTCTTT	CASNTGGNTEAFF
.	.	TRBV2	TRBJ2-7	TGTGCCAGCAGTGACGGCGGGTTCTACGAGCAGTACTTC	CASSDGGFYEQYF
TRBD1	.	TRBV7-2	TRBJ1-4	TGTGCCAGCAGCTTGACAGGGGTCGCCTATTCAACTAATGAAAAACTGTTTTTT	CASSLTGVAYSTNEKLFF
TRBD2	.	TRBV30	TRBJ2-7	TGTGCCTGGAGGGCTAGCGGGGACCACGAGCAGTACTTC	CAWRASGDHEQYF
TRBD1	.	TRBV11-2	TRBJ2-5	TGTGCCAGCAGCCCCCTACGGGGACAGGAGAAAGAGACCCAGTACTTC	CASSPLRGQEKETQYF
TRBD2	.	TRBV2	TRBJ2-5	TGTGCCAGCAGTGAAGTGGGGGGAGGGTCACAGTACTTC	CASSEVGGGSQYF
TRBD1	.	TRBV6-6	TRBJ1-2	TGTGCCAGCAGTTACTCCGGGACAGGGACCAACTATGGCTACACCTTC	CASSYSGTGTNYGYTF
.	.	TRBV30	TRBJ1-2	TGTGCCTGGAGTGTCAAGTGGGGGGTGACTAACTATGGCTACACCTTC	CAWSVKWGVTNYGYTF